The TCR beta chain under discussion was sequenced for a study of regulatory dendritic cells for organ transplantation. General study results and limits: Regulatory dendritic cells appeared to expand memory CD8+ clones less than mature ones.

With respect to this clone: Its antigen is undetermined.

Germline V gene lookup returns CDR1 SGHTA and CDR2 FQGNSA. The V and J ends lost 1 base and 5 bases respectively, with 14 bases between them. The CDR3 is 15 residues long. Assay: immunoSEQ multiplex PCR; the TCRdb copy retains only in-frame clones and omits some. Of about 34,000 clones in the sample, roughly 89% were seen once. The sequence was obtained from a human donor in good health. The material sequenced was naive CD4+ T cells from blood. Regarding subset: CD45RA+ naive T cells. The V and J genes are TRBV7-2 and TRBJ1-2; perhaps TRBD1 as D (6 bases). The CDR3 DNA sequence: TGTGCCAGCAGCTTAGGCCAGGGGACTCTATATGGCTACACCTTC. Translation gives CASSLGQGTLYGYTF.